What follows describes a single TCR beta chain. Its binding antigen is unknown. No base quality information exists; no much larger clone differs at one position. The study deep-sequenced TCR repertoires of sorted CD4+ and CD8+ blood T cells from severe aplastic anemia patients and healthy subjects. Ficoll-Paque density gradient centrifugation was used to isolate peripheral blood mononuclear cells. Before DNA was extracted, CD4+ and CD8+ T cells were sorted using either FACS or magnetic beads. Profiling of TCR beta VDJ combinations and CDR3 sequences used genomic DNA as the template. An Illumina HiSeq 2000 was used for TCR repertoire sequencing. Concerning the study's data processing: Repertoire assessment relied on Simpson's diversity index, CDR3 size and DJ length profiles, and TRBV/TRBJ rearrangement plots. Whichever DNA sequence was most abundant in the deep sequencing data was defined as the immunodominant clone. CDR3 amino acid sequences were checked for sharing between subjects and were compared against published repertoires and the VDJdb database. TCRdb ran its own pipeline on the public reads, namely fastp trimming at Q25 and MiXCR clone calling, and kept in-frame beta chains. Rows with one shared CDR3 protein collapse into an entry with the most common genes and DNA. TCRdb's processing, not the authors' own work, is the source of the V and J calls. The sample table lists more than 250,000 distinct CDR3 sequences, around 60% of them with a count of one. The ten most abundant clones make up approximately 8.2% of the sample.

The sample belongs to a study of CD8+CD57+ T cells in acquired aplastic anemia (dated by TCRdb to the late 2010s). Context from the whole study: On average, sorted CD4+ and CD8+ cells yielded around 3.5 ug of extracted DNA, with a range of about 0.17 to 27.4 ug.

What the study reported, not specific to this receptor: Roughly 30 CD8+ CDR3 sequences were shared between patients and controls but appeared highly expressed in patients and within their immunodominant clones. No significant difference in CD8+ Simpson's diversity was found between patients and healthy controls (P=0.060).

CDR1 and CDR2 are drawn from the germline V gene: MRHNA, SNTAGT. The CDR3 starts with the cysteine, ends with the phenylalanine, and has 15 residues. Solely the CDR3 DNA is kept, with 45 bases framed from the first base. Trimming at the junction amounts to 0 bases on V and 6 bases on J, and the germline ends lie 9 bases apart. This chain is built from TRBV6-4 and TRBJ1-6; possibly the D gene is TRBD1, per 6 matching bases. This receptor was obtained from a human donor with severe aplastic anemia or a healthy control (not recorded which). Material for sequencing was sorted CD4+, CD8+, or CD8+CD57+ T cells (not recorded which) from PBMCs. The nucleotide sequence is TGTGCCAGCAGTGACTCGAGGGGGATTAATTCACCCCTCCACTTT. It codes for CASSDSRGINSPLHF.